The clone carrying this T cell receptor (beta chain) was counted between two and nine times. Its antigen is undetermined. The data were obtained in a study of blood T cells in healthy people across ages. Each individual donor underwent a draw of about 11 milliliters of peripheral blood. Study-level findings and limits: Investigators viewed diversity estimates from one million T cells as underestimates, the study reported.

Germline assignment: CDR1 SGHRS and CDR2 YFSETQ. V was trimmed by 1 base and J by 5 bases, leaving 10 bases between them. The CDR3 totals 14 residues. A second PCR, run for roughly 7 to 11 cycles, used a sample-barcoded 5' primer plus a J-beta primer mix. TCRdb reprocessed the 5' RACE reads via MiXCR and lists one record per CDR3 protein. The sample consists of approximately 600,000 distinct CDR3 sequences, roughly 53% of them appearing once. V and J are TRBV5-1 and TRBJ2-1, with a possible D match to TRBD1 (6 bases). The sample taken for sequencing was blood. The origin of this receptor is a man between 60 and 75 years old in good health. DNA for the CDR3: TGCGCCAGCAGCTTGATGGGGGCTAACAATGAGCAGTTCTTC. Protein sequence: CASSLMGANNEQFF.